Following are 31 T cell receptor beta chains from one sample sequenced in a study of T cells in narcolepsy. This table comes from immunoSEQ multiplex PCR, and its TCRdb copy is limited to in-frame clones, with some not included. The table lists under 20,000 clones, 85% to 90% of them singletons, with over 0.65% in the top ten. The sequencing sample was made of memory (CD45RA-) CD4+ T cells from blood. Receptor source: a human donor in good health.

The CDR3 DNA is TGTGCCAGCAGCGGAAGCGGGGGGGCAGGTTACGAGCAGTACTTC. Translated: CASSGSGGAGYEQYF. V is TRBV11-1 and J is TRBJ2-5; 10 positions agree with TRBD2. The tail of the sequence fits TRBJ2-7 better, so the J call may be wrong. Germline CDR1 is SGHAT and CDR2 is FQDESV (reference sequence). The CDR3 is made up of 15 amino acids.

The rearrangement joins TRBV6-5 to TRBJ1-5, with D uncertain. Germline-derived CDR1 and CDR2 are MNHEY and SVGAGI. The CDR3 is 11 amino acids. Trimming removed 8 bases at V and 10 bases at J, with 12 bases between. The CDR3 protein is CASGLQRPQHF. In DNA, the CDR3 is TGTGCCAGCGGCCTACAACGACCCCAGCATTTT.

The V and J genes are TRBV4-3 and TRBJ2-7; D ambiguous. The CDR3 has 14 amino acids. CDR1 is LGHNA and CDR2 is YSLEER in the germline V gene. V lost 8 bases, J lost 4 bases, and 18 bases lay in between. In DNA, the CDR3 is TGCGCCAGCGCAGTTTACCATCTTGGGTACGAGCAGTACTTC. Residues: CASAVYHLGYEQYF.

V gene TRBV5-4 combines with J gene TRBJ2-3, with a possible D match to TRBD2 (6 bases). Germline values: CDR1 SGHNT, CDR2 YYREEE (reference sequence). V lost 7 bases and J 2 bases, leaving 11 bases between the germline ends. This CDR3 has 13 amino acids. CDR3 loop: CASGRSHTDTQYF. CDR3 nucleotide sequence: TGTGCCAGCGGGAGGTCTCACACAGATACGCAGTATTTT.

V gene TRBV6-1 combines with J gene TRBJ2-5, with 11 nucleotides matching TRBD1. The V segment lost 4 bases and the J segment 9 bases; nucleotides outside the gene matches: 4. The CDR3 length is 13 residues. Per the germline V gene, CDR1 is MNHNS and CDR2 is SASEGT. CDR3 in amino acids: CASSVRDRGAQYF. The CDR3 DNA reads as TGTGCCAGCAGTGTGAGGGACAGGGGGGCCCAGTACTTC.

This chain joins TRBV7-6 and TRBJ2-5; 7 nucleotides line up with TRBD2. The CDR3 totals 14 residues. J lost 4 bases, V lost 5 bases, and 7 bases had no gene match. Germline V CDR1 and CDR2: SGHVS, FNYEAQ. CDR3 loop: CASSLLGLGETQYF. DNA of the CDR3: TGTGCCAGCAGCCTCCTCGGACTAGGAGAGACCCAGTACTTC. Variable domain in full (rest from reference TRBV7-6 and TRBJ2-5): GAGVSQSPRYKVTKRGQDVALRCDPISGHVSLYWYRQALGQGPEFLTYFNYEAQQDKSGLPNDRFSAERPEGSISTLTIQRTEQRDSAMYRCASSLLGLGETQYFGPGTRLLVL.

The chain carries TRBV6-1 and TRBJ2-3, with D perhaps TRBD1 (6 bases). This CDR3 contains 16 residues. V was trimmed by 1 base and J by 4 bases, leaving 15 bases between them. CDR1 and CDR2 from the germline V gene are MNHNS and SASEGT. The CDR3 spells CASSEGPLGASDTQYF. Here the CDR3 DNA reads TGTGCCAGCAGTGAAGGGCCTCTGGGGGCATCAGATACGCAGTATTTT.

Of note for this clone: Mismatch with germline at one junction end may stem from a read error. The sample holds other DNA sequences that translate to the same CDR3. The CDR3 nucleotides are TGTGCCAGCAGTGATGAAGGACAAGGAAAACGAACTGAGGCTTTCTTT. Translating it yields CASSDEGQGKRTEAFF. The V call is TRBV6-1, the J call TRBJ1-1, with D possibly matching TRBD1 (5 bases). Germline V lookup: CDR1 MNHNS, CDR2 SASEGT. The length of the CDR3 is 16 residues.

This chain joins TRBV7-6 and TRBJ1-4; D is perhaps TRBD1 (5 bases). The CDR3 spans 14 residues. Germline CDR1 reads SGHVS; CDR2 reads FNYEAQ. The V gene lost 1 base and the J gene lost 6 bases, with 9 bases spanning the gap. The CDR3 DNA reads TGTGCCAGCAGCTTAGTACAGGCAGATGAAAAACTGTTTTTT. Its translation is CASSLVQADEKLFF.

The chain employs TRBV9 and TRBJ2-1; a possible D gene is TRBD2 (6 bases). The V and J ends lost 2 bases and 7 bases respectively, with 16 bases between them. CDR3 length: 15 residues. Germline V gene lookup returns CDR1 SGDLS and CDR2 YYNGEE. The CDR3 DNA reads TGTGCCAGCAGCGTTGCGGGAACGAGCGTAAATGAGCAGTTCTTC. It specifies CASSVAGTSVNEQFF.

To note about this clone: The sample carries other DNA sequences with the same CDR3. V usage is TRBV29-1 and J usage is TRBJ2-3; D possibly corresponds to TRBD1 (5 bases). V was shortened by 4 bases and J by 4 bases, with 12 bases between the two germline ends. Germline V lookup: CDR1 SQVTM, CDR2 ANQGSEA. There are 13 residues in the CDR3. CDR3 protein: CSVVRLGADTQYF. The CDR3 nucleotides read TGCAGCGTTGTACGTCTAGGGGCAGATACGCAGTATTTT.

The chain links TRBV21-1 to TRBJ2-1; the listed D gene, TRBD2, was not tested against the DNA. TRBV21-1 is annotated as a pseudogene. There are 21 residues in the CDR3. The DNA for the CDR3 is TGTGCCAGCAGCAAATCATTGGGACTAGCGGGAGGGAACCTCTCCTACAATGAGCAGTTCTTC. It yields the protein CASSKSLGLAGGNLSYNEQFF.

The chain couples TRBV19 to TRBJ1-2, with unresolved D. Trimming removed 9 bases at V and 4 bases at J, with 15 bases between. The CDR3 is made up of 13 amino acids. CDR1 and CDR2 from the germline V gene are LNHDA and SQIVND (reference sequence). The CDR3 DNA is TGTGCCAGCCTTAACTTGGCAGGCTATGGCTACACCTTC. This translates into CASLNLAGYGYTF.

The chain combines TRBV6-4 with TRBJ2-2; D is undetermined. Germline V gene data show CDR1 as MRHNA and CDR2 as SNTAGT. The V gene lost 8 bases and the J gene lost 6 bases, with 10 bases spanning the gap. The CDR3 totals 12 residues. The CDR3 loop reads CASGHGAGELFF. CDR3 bases: TGTGCCAGCGGGCACGGCGCCGGGGAGCTGTTTTTT.

This chain links TRBV19 with TRBJ2-2, with 10 bases lining up with TRBD2. Per the germline V gene, CDR1 is LNHDA and CDR2 is SQIVND (reference sequence). Trimming at V came to 5 bases and at J to 5 bases, leaving 26 bases not matched to a gene. CDR3 length: 22 amino acids. The CDR3 DNA is TGTGCCAGTAGTCGTTTCGTCAGTCGTCGGGGATCTAGCGGGAGTGGTACCGGGGAGCTGTTTTTT. Its protein product is CASSRFVSRRGSSGSGTGELFF.

J is TRBJ1-2 and V is TRBV6-9, with D maybe TRBD1 (5 bases). The CDR3 has 14 residues. V shed 7 bases and J shed 6 bases, with 18 bases lying between them. Looked up from germline, CDR1 is MNHGY and CDR2 is SVAAGI. CDR3 coding DNA: TGTGCCAGCAAGAGAGGCCAGGGACTAGATGGCTACACCTTC. Its translation is CASKRGQGLDGYTF.

The V gene is TRBV5-8, the J gene TRBJ2-7, with 9 bases identical to TRBD1. This CDR3 region has 15 residues. Germline CDR1 is SGHTS and CDR2 is YDEGEE. V lost 3 bases, J lost 9 bases, and 13 bases stayed unmatched. This CDR3 is CASSSGVTGGLVQYF. The CDR3 DNA is TGTGCCAGCAGCTCGGGGGTGACAGGGGGGTTGGTGCAGTACTTC. The full variable domain, completed using reference TRBV5-8 and TRBJ2-7, is EAGVTQSPTHLIKTRGQQATLRCSPISGHTSVYWYQQALGLGLQFLLWYDEGEERNRGNFPPRFSGRQFPNYSSELNVNALELEDSALYLCASSSGVTGGLVQYFGPGTRLTVT.

The chain links TRBV30 to TRBJ1-5; D is undetermined. From germline, CDR1 is GTSNPN and CDR2 SVGIG (reference sequence). The V end lost 3 bases, the J end lost 3 bases, and 9 bases lay between the germline ends. This CDR3 contains 13 residues. The chain's CDR3 is CAWSGQNNQPQHF. For the CDR3, the DNA is TGTGCCTGGAGCGGGCAGAACAATCAGCCCCAGCATTTT.

The chain uses TRBV5-4 and TRBJ2-6; TRBD1 aligns across 11 bases. Trimming at V came to 3 bases and at J to 1 base, leaving 3 bases not matched to a gene. CDR1 SGHNT and CDR2 YYREEE come from the germline V gene (reference sequence). The CDR3 has 17 amino acids. The CDR3 sequence: CASSYGQGASGANVLTF. The CDR3 region has the DNA TGTGCCAGCAGCTACGGACAGGGGGCTTCTGGGGCCAACGTCCTGACTTTC.

The rearrangement links TRBV6-5 to TRBJ1-1; D is undetermined. Trimming shortened V by 8 bases and J by 1 base, and 11 bases separated the two germline ends. This CDR3 has 13 amino acids. Germline-derived CDR1 and CDR2 are MNHEY and SVGAGI. The CDR3 loop is CASSRTANTEAFF. CDR3 nucleotides: TGTGCCAGCTCCCGGACCGCGAACACTGAAGCTTTCTTT.

The CDR3 nucleotides are TGTGCCAGCAGCCAATTCAGCCGAGGCACTGAAGCTTTCTTT. Its protein is CASSQFSRGTEAFF. This rearrangement joins TRBV14 to TRBJ1-1; D gene unclear. V lost 2 bases, J lost 4 bases, and 11 bases lay in between. Germline V gene data show CDR1 as SGHDN and CDR2 as FVKESK. The CDR3 consists of 14 residues.

This chain uses TRBV6-5 with TRBJ2-4; D is undetermined. Germline V lookup: CDR1 MNHEY, CDR2 SVGAGI. CDR3 length: 15 amino acids. Trimming cost V 10 bases and J 3 bases, with 19 bases left between them. DNA for the CDR3: TGTGCCACCGTTCCGTCCAACAAGGGCAAAAACATTCAGTACTTC. It is translated as CATVPSNKGKNIQYF.

The V gene is TRBV30, the J gene TRBJ2-7; the D is unclear. Germline CDR1 and CDR2: GTSNPN and SVGIG (reference sequence). CDR3 length equals 13 residues. V was pared by 2 bases and J by 13 bases, with 21 bases between. DNA of the CDR3: TGTGCCTGGAGTCTCCGACATAAACTGAACCCTTACTTC. Translating gives CAWSLRHKLNPYF.

The chain has TRBV9 and TRBJ2-3, with 12 bases that match TRBD2. Germline-derived CDR1 and CDR2 are SGDLS and YYNGEE. V gave up 0 bases and J gave up 3 bases; unmatched junction bases: 2. This CDR3 is 16 amino acids long. The CDR3 nucleotides are TGTGCCAGCAGCGTAGCTCTAGCGGGGGGGACAGATACGCAGTATTTT. This encodes CASSVALAGGTDTQYF.

The J gene is TRBJ2-3, the V gene TRBV9; D call uncertain. The germline CDR1 and CDR2 sequences are SGDLS and YYNGEE. V lost 0 bases and J lost 3, with 14 bases in between. This CDR3 has 16 amino acids. The DNA for the CDR3 is TGTGCCAGCAGCGTAGGGCCACAAATCATAACAGATACGCAGTATTTT. It codes for CASSVGPQIITDTQYF. Supplemented by reference TRBV9 and TRBJ2-3, the full variable domain reads DSGVTQTPKHLITATGQRVTLRCSPRSGDLSVYWYQQSLDQGLQFLIQYYNGEERAKGNILERFSAQQFPDLHSELNLSSLELGDSALYFCASSVGPQIITDTQYFGPGTRLTVL.

This sequence joins TRBV27 and TRBJ2-7; 8 bases line up with TRBD1. The CDR3 spans 16 residues. Germline V gene data show CDR1 as MNHEY and CDR2 as SMNVEV (reference sequence). J lost 0 bases, V lost 5 bases, and 9 bases had no gene match. In DNA, the CDR3 is TGTGCCAGCAGTCCTACACCGGGACAGGTCTCCTACGAGCAGTACTTC. Amino acid sequence: CASSPTPGQVSYEQYF.

The rearrangement joins TRBV5-5 to TRBJ1-5; the D gene is possibly TRBD1 (5 bases). Germline CDR1 and CDR2: SGHKS and YYEKEE (reference sequence). The CDR3 sequence is 15 residues long. V was shortened by 4 bases and J by 3 bases, with 14 bases between the two germline ends. The CDR3 DNA sequence: TGTGCCAGCAGCGCGATCGGGGGGTTCAATCAGCCCCAGCATTTT. Translating gives CASSAIGGFNQPQHF.

This clone was picked up one time. The chain links TRBV2 to TRBJ2-3; D might be TRBD2 (5 bases). The V end was cut by 5 bases, the J end by 2 bases, with 17 bases between. The CDR3 has 16 amino acids. Germline-derived CDR1 and CDR2 are SNHLY and FYNNEI. Here the CDR3 reads CASSSRASRTTDTQYF. The CDR3 DNA reads TGTGCCAGCAGTTCTCGGGCTAGCAGAACCACAGATACGCAGTATTTT.

For the CDR3, the DNA is TGTGCCAGCAGCTTTTTAGGGGGCACAGATACGCAGTATTTT. Translated, it gives CASSFLGGTDTQYF. The rearrangement links TRBV7-9 to TRBJ2-3; the D gene is possibly TRBD1 (5 bases). V lost 3 bases to trimming and J lost 1 base, with 8 bases between them. In germline, CDR1 is SEHNR, CDR2 FQNEAQ (reference sequence). This CDR3 is built from 14 residues.

This clone has a single count. The chain links TRBV5-1 to TRBJ1-2; tentatively, D is TRBD1 (5 bases). Trimming stripped 4 bases from V and 4 bases from J, with 17 bases between. This CDR3 is built from 15 residues. Germline-derived CDR1 and CDR2 are SGHRS and YFSETQ. CDR3 DNA sequence: TGCGCCAGCAGCCCAACTCGACAGAACCTCTATGGCTACACCTTC. This sequence encodes CASSPTRQNLYGYTF.

Details on this clone: Other DNA sequences in this specimen translate into the identical CDR3. V usage is TRBV5-4 and J usage is TRBJ2-2; D gene ambiguous. This CDR3 comprises 15 residues. V lost 0 bases to trimming and J lost 4 bases, with 10 bases between them. Germline V gives CDR1 SGHNT, CDR2 YYREEE (reference sequence). The CDR3 DNA follows: TGTGCCAGCAGCTTGGCCGGAAGGACCACCGGGGAGCTGTTTTTT. Its protein is CASSLAGRTTGELFF.